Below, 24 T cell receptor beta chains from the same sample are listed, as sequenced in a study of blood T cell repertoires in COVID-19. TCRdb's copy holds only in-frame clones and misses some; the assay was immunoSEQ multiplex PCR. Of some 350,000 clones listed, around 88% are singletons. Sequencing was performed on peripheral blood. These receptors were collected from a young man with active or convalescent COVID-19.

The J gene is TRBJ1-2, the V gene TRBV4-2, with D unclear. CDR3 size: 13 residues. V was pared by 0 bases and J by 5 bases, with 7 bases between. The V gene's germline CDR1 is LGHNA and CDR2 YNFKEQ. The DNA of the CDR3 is TGTGCCAGCAGCCAAGATCCCGAGTATGGCTACACCTTC. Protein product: CASSQDPEYGYTF.

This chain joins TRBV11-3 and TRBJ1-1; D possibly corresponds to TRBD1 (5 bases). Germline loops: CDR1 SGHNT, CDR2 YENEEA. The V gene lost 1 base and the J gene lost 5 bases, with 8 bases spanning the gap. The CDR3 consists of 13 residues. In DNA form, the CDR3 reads TGTGCCAGCAGCTTAGTAGGGACTACTGAAGCTTTCTTT. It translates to CASSLVGTTEAFF.

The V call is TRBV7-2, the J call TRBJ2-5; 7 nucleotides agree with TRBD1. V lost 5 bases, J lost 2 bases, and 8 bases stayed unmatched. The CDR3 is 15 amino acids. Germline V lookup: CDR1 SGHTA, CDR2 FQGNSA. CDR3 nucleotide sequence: TGTGCCAGCAGCACCGTGTGGGACAGACAAGAGACCCAGTACTTC. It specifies CASSTVWDRQETQYF.

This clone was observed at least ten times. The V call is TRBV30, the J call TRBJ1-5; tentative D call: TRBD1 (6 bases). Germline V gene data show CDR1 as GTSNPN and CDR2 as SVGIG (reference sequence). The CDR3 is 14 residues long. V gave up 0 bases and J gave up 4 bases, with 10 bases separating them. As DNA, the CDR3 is TGTGCCTGGAGTGTTTCAGGGGCTAATCAGCCCCAGCATTTT. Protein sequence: CAWSVSGANQPQHF. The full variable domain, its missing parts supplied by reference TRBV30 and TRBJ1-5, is SQTIHQWPATLVQPVGSPLSLECTVEGTSNPNLYWYRQAAGRGLQLLFYSVGIGQISSEVPQNLSASRPQDRQFILSSKKLLLSDSGFYLCAWSVSGANQPQHFGDGTRLSIL.

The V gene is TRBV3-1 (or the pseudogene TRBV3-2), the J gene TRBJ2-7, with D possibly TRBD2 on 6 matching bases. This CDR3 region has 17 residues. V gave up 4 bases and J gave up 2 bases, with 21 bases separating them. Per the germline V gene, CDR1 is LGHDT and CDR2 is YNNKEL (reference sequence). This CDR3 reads CASSPSPALAVAYEQYF. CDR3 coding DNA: TGTGCCAGCAGCCCATCCCCCGCACTAGCCGTCGCCTACGAGCAGTACTTC.

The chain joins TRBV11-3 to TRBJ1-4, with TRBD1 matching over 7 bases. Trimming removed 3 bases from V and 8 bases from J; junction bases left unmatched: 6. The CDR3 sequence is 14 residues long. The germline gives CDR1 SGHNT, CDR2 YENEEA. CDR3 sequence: CASSLGTDGEKLFF. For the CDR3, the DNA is TGTGCCAGCAGCTTGGGGACAGACGGGGAAAAACTGTTTTTT.

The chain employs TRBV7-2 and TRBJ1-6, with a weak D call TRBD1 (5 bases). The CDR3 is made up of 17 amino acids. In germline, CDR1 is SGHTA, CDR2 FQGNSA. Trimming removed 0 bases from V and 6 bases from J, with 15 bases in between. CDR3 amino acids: CASSLALWPRGNSPLHF. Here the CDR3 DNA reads TGTGCCAGCAGCTTAGCCCTATGGCCAAGGGGTAATTCACCCCTCCACTTT.

The CDR3 DNA reads as TGTGCCAGCAGTTACGTCCGGGAGGGCGAGCAGTACTTC. Translated, it gives CASSYVREGEQYF. This chain uses TRBV6-5 with TRBJ2-7; 8 bases align to TRBD2. This CDR3 has 13 residues. Trimming removed 2 bases from V and 6 bases from J; junction bases left unmatched: 3. Per the germline V gene, CDR1 is MNHEY and CDR2 is SVGAGI.

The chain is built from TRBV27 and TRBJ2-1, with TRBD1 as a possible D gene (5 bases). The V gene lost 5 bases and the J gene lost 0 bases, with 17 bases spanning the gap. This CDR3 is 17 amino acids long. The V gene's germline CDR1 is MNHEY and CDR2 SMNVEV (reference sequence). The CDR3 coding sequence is TGTGCCAGCAGTCCGTGGACATATTTCAGCTCCTACAATGAGCAGTTCTTC. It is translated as CASSPWTYFSSYNEQFF.

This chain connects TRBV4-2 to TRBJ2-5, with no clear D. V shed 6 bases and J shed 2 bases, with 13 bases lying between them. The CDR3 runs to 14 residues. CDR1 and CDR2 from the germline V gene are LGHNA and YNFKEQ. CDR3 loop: CASSHNVRQETQYF. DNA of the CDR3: TGTGCCAGCAGTCACAACGTCAGGCAAGAGACCCAGTACTTC.

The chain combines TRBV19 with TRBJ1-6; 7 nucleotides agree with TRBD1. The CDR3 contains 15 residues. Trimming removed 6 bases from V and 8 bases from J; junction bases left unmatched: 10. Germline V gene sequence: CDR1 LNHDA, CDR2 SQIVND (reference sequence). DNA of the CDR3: TGTGCCAGTAGGCTCTACAGGGGCGCGGATTCACCCCTCCACTTT. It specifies CASRLYRGADSPLHF.

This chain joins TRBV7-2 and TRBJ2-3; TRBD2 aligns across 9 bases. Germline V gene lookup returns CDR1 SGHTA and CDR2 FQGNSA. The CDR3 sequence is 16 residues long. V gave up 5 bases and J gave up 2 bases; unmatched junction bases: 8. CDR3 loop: CASSASGGTTTDTQYF. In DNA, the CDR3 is TGTGCCAGCAGCGCCAGCGGGGGGACAACCACAGATACGCAGTATTTT. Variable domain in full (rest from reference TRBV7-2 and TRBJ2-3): GAGVSQSPSNKVTEKGKDVELRCDPISGHTALYWYRQSLGQGLEFLIYFQGNSAPDKSGLPSDRFSAERTGGSVSTLTIQRTQQEDSAVYLCASSASGGTTTDTQYFGPGTRLTVL.

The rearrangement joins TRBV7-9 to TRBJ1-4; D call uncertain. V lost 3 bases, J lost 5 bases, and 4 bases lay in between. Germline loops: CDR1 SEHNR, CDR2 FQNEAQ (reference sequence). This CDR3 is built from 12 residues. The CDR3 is CASSFVNEKLFF. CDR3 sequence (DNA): TGTGCCAGCAGCTTCGTCAATGAAAAACTGTTTTTT.

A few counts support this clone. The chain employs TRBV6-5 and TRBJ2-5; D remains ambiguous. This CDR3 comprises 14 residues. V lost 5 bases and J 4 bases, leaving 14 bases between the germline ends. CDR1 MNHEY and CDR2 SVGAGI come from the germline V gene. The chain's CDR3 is CASSPARVRETQYF. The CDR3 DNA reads TGTGCCAGCAGTCCCGCTCGGGTACGAGAGACCCAGTACTTC.

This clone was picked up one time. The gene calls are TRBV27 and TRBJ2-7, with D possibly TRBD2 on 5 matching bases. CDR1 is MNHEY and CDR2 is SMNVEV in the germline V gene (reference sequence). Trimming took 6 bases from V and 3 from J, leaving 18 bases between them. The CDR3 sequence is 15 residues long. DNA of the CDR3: TGTGCCAGCAGCAGTACGGGATACGGGGTCTACGAGCAGTACTTC. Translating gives CASSSTGYGVYEQYF.

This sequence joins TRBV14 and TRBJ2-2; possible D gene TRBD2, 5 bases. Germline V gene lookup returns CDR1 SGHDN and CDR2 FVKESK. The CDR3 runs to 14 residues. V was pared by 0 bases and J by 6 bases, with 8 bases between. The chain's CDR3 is CASSQDAGSGELFF. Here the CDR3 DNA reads TGTGCCAGCAGCCAAGACGCGGGTTCCGGGGAGCTGTTTTTT.

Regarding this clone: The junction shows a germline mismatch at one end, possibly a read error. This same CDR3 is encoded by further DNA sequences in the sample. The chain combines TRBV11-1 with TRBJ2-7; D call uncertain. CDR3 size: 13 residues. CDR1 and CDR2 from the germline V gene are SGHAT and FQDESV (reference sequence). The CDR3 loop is CASSLSSQYEQYF. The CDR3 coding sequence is TGTGCCAGTAGCTTAAGTTCACAATACGAGCAGTACTTC.

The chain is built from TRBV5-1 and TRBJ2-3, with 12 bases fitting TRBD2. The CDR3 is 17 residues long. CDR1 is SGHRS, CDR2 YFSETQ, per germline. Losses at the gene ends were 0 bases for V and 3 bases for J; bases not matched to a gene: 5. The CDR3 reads CASSLGLAGGPTDTQYF. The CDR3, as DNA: TGCGCCAGCAGCTTGGGGCTAGCGGGAGGGCCGACAGATACGCAGTATTTT.

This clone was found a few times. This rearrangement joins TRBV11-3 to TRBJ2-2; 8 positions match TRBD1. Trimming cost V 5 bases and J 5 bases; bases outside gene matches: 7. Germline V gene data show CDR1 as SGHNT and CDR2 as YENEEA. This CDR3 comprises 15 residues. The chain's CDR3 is CASSPWDRWTGELFF. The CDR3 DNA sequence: TGTGCCAGCAGCCCCTGGGACAGGTGGACCGGGGAGCTGTTTTTT.

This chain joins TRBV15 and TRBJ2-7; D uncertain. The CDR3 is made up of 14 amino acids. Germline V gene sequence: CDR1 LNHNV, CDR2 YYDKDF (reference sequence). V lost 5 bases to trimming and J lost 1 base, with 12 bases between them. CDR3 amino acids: CATSLDLISYEQYF. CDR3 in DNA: TGTGCCACCAGCCTCGACTTGATTTCCTACGAGCAGTACTTC.

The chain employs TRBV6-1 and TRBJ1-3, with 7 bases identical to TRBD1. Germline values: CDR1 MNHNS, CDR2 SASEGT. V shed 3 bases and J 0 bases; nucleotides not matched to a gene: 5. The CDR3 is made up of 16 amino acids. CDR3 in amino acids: CASSDRAGGSGNTIYF. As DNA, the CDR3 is TGTGCCAGCAGTGATAGGGCAGGGGGCTCTGGAAACACCATATATTTT.

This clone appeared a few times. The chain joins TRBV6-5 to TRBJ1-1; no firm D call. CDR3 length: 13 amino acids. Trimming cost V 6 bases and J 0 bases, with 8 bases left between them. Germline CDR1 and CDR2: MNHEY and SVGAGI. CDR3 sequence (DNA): TGTGCCAGCAGCCTACAGATGAACACTGAAGCTTTCTTT. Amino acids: CASSLQMNTEAFF.

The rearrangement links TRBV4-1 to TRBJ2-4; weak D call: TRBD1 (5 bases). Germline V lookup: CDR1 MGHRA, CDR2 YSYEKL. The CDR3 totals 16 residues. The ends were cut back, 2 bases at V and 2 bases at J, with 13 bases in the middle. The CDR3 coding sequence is TGCGCCAGCAGCCAACCCCGTCAGGGAACCAAAAACATTCAGTACTTC. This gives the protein CASSQPRQGTKNIQYF.

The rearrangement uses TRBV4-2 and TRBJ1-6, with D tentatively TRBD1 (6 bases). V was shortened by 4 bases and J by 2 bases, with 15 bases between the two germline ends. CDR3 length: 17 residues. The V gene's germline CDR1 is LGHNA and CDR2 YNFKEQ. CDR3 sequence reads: CASSPNFGQPYNSPLHF. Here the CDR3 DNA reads TGTGCCAGCAGCCCAAATTTCGGACAGCCCTATAATTCACCCCTCCACTTT.